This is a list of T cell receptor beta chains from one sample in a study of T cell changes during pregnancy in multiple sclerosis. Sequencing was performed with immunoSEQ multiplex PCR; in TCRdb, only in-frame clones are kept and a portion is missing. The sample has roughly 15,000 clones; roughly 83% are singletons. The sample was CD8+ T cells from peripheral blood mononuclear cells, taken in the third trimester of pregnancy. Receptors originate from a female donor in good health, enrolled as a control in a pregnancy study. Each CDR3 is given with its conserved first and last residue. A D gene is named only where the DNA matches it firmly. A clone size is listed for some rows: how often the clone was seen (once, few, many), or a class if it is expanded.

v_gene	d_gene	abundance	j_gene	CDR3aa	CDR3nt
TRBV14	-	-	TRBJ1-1	CASSLRPVTEAFF	TGTGCCAGCAGCCTCAGGCCCGTCACTGAAGCTTTCTTT
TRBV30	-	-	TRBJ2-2	CAGPSRATGELFF	TGTGCCGGACCTAGCCGAGCGACCGGGGAGCTGTTTTTT
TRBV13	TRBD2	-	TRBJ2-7	CASSLVTSGPYEQYF	TGTGCCAGCAGCTTAGTTACTAGCGGACCCTACGAGCAGTACTTC
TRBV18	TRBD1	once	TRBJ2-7	CASSPTSGGRESYEQYF	TGTGCCAGCTCACCAACCTCAGGGGGCAGGGAATCCTACGAGCAGTACTTC
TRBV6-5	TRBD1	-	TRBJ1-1	CASSYSPQGMNTEAFF	TGTGCCAGCAGTTACTCGCCACAGGGGATGAACACTGAAGCTTTCTTT
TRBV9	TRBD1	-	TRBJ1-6	CASSPSDRDNSPLHF	TGTGCCAGCAGCCCGTCGGACAGGGACAATTCACCCCTCCACTTT
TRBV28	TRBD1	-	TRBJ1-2	CASTGGNYGYTF	TGTGCCAGCACAGGGGGGAACTATGGCTACACCTTC
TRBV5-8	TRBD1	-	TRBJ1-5	CASSFGTGPDQPQHF	TGTGCCAGCAGCTTCGGGACAGGCCCCGATCAGCCCCAGCATTTT
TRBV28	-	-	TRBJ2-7	CASSWGEFYEQYF	TGTGCCAGCAGTTGGGGGGAATTTTACGAGCAGTACTTC
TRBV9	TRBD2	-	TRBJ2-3	CASSVISGTTTDTQYF	TGTGCCAGCAGCGTAATTAGCGGGACTACCACAGATACGCAGTATTTT
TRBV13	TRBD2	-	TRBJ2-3	CASSLAGGHVTDTQYF	TGTGCCAGCAGCTTAGCGGGGGGGCATGTCACAGATACGCAGTATTTT
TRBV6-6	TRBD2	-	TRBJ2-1	CASRERGVTRNEQFF	TGTGCCAGCAGAGAACGGGGGGTTACGCGGAATGAGCAGTTCTTC
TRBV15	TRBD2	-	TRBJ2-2	CATSRGLAVTTGELFF	TGTGCCACCAGCAGAGGACTAGCGGTTACCACCGGGGAGCTGTTTTTT
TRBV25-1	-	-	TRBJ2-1	CASSVGDEQFF	TGTGCCAGCAGTGTAGGAGATGAGCAGTTCTTC
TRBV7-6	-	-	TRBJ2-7	CASSLGPDRGLGQYF	TGTGCCAGCAGCTTAGGCCCGGACAGGGGACTAGGGCAGTACTTC
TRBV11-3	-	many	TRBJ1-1	CASSLQLEGSFGTLEAFF	TGTGCCAGCAGCCTTCAACTCGAGGGCAGTTTCGGAACACTGGAAGCTTTCTTT
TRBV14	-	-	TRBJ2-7	CASSHLVGSYEQYF	TGTGCCAGCAGCCACCTGGTGGGGAGCTACGAGCAGTACTTC
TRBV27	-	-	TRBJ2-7	CASSPDISRDEQYF	TGTGCCAGCAGTCCGGACATTTCACGGGACGAGCAGTACTTC
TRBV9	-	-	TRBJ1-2	CASSPGGEANYGYTF	TGTGCCAGCAGCCCCGGGGGGGAAGCCAACTATGGCTACACCTTC
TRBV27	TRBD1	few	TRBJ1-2	CASSLDGTGIYGYTF	TGTGCCAGCAGTCTGGATGGGACAGGGATCTATGGCTACACCTTC
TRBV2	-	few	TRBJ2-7	CASSEGAAQYF	TGTGCCAGCAGTGAAGGGGCAGCCCAGTACTTC
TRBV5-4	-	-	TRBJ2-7	CASSGDIQLYEQYF	TGTGCCAGCAGCGGGGACATCCAACTCTACGAGCAGTACTTC
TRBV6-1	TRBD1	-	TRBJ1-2	CASSEYWTGENGYTF	TGTGCCAGCAGTGAATACTGGACAGGGGAAAATGGCTACACCTTC
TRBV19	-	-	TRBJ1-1	CASSMDNLNTEAFF	TGTGCCAGTAGTATGGACAATTTGAACACTGAAGCTTTCTTT
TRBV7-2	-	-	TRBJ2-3	CASSLDSLSTDTQYF	TGTGCCAGCAGCCTCGACAGCCTTAGCACAGATACGCAGTATTTT
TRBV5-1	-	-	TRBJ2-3	CASSLAVGTDTQYF	TGCGCCAGCAGCTTGGCGGTCGGCACAGATACGCAGTATTTT
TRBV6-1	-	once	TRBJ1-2	CASSEARRVQANYGYTF	TGTGCCAGCAGTGAAGCTCGGAGGGTACAAGCTAACTATGGCTACACCTTC
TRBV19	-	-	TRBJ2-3	CASSDYPGGTDTQYF	TGTGCCAGTAGCGATTACCCCGGGGGCACAGATACGCAGTATTTT
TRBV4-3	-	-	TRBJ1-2	CASSQDRMSGYTF	TGCGCCAGCAGCCAAGACCGTATGAGCGGCTACACCTTC
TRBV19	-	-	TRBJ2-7	CATQASGTSSYEQYF	TGTGCCACCCAAGCGAGCGGAACTAGCTCCTACGAGCAGTACTTC
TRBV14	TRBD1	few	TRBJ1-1	CASSQWTGGTEAFF	TGTGCCAGCAGCCAGTGGACAGGGGGGACTGAAGCTTTCTTT